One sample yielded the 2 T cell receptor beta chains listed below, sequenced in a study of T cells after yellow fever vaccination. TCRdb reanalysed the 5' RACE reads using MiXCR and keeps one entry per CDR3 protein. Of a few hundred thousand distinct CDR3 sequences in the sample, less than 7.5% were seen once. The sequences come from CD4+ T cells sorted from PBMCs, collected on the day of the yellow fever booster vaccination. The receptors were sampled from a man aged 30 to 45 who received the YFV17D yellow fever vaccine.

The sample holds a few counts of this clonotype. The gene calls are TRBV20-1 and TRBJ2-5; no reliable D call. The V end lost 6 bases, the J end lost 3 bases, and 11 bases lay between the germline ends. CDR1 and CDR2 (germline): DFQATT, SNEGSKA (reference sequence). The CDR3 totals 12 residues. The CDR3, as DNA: TGCAGTGCGATGTTCTCCAAAGAGACCCAGTACTTC. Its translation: CSAMFSKETQYF.

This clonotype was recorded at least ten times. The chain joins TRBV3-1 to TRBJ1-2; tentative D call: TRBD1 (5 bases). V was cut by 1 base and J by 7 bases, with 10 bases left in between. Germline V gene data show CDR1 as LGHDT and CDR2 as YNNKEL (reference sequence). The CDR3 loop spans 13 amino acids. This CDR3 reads CASSQVQGGGYTF. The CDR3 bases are TGTGCCAGCAGCCAAGTTCAGGGTGGTGGCTACACCTTC.